Below, 11 T cell receptor beta chains from the same sample are listed, as sequenced in a study of beta chain features in type 1 diabetes. Sequenced material consisted of expressed TCRB transcripts (all of the isolated RNA was reverse transcribed). The data were produced by immunoSEQ multiplex PCR, yet TCRdb's version contains in-frame clones alone and is incomplete. The sample lists about 900,000 clones; roughly a sixth were seen once. Specimen: naive CD4+ T cells from blood. Receptors originate from a woman aged 18-29 years in good health.

This clone was detected once. The sample has other DNA sequences that encode this CDR3 too. The rearrangement joins TRBV18 to TRBJ2-5; D perhaps matches TRBD1 (6 bases). The length of the CDR3 is 15 residues. V was clipped by 3 bases and J by 0 bases, with 11 bases between them. From germline, CDR1 is KGHSH and CDR2 LQKENI. CDR3: CASSPRTAYQETQYF. The DNA of the CDR3 is TGTGCCAGCTCACCGCGGACAGCATACCAAGAGACCCAGTACTTC.

This clone was recorded a few times. The chain uses TRBV7-9 and TRBJ1-2, with D unresolved. Germline CDR1 and CDR2: SEHNR and FQNEAQ (reference sequence). The CDR3 spans 13 residues. V lost 5 bases, J lost 6 bases, and 13 bases lay in between. CDR3 protein: CASSPTGRNGYTF. CDR3 nucleotide sequence: TGTGCCAGCAGCCCCACCGGACGGAATGGCTACACCTTC.

Notes on this clone: The identical CDR3 is also encoded by other nucleotide sequences in the sample. This rearrangement joins TRBV7-9 to TRBJ2-1, with D possibly being TRBD1 (6 bases). Germline CDR1 is SEHNR and CDR2 is FQNEAQ (reference sequence). Deletions cut 0 bases from V and 10 bases from J, with 13 bases between. The CDR3 is 14 residues long. The CDR3 region has the DNA TGTGCCAGCAGCTTAGCTCCCCGCAGGGGAGAGCAGTTCTTC. Its protein product is CASSLAPRRGEQFF. Complete variable domain (other parts from reference TRBV7-9 and TRBJ2-1): DTGVSQNPRHKITKRGQNVTFRCDPISEHNRLYWYRQTLGQGPEFLTYFQNEAQLEKSRLLSDRFSAERPKGSFSTLEIQRTEQGDSAMYLCASSLAPRRGEQFFGPGTRLTVL.

This chain connects TRBV7-2 to TRBJ2-1; D may be TRBD1 (7 bases). The CDR3 is 14 residues long. The germline V and J ends were trimmed by 6 bases and 5 bases, with 14 bases remaining between them. Germline V gene sequence: CDR1 SGHTA, CDR2 FQGNSA. CDR3 loop: CASRPGGGHNEQFF. The CDR3 nucleotides are TGTGCCAGCAGGCCCGGAGGGGGCCACAATGAGCAGTTCTTC.

This clone occurred a few times. The chain couples TRBV19 to TRBJ2-1; D is perhaps TRBD1 (5 bases). V shed 6 bases and J shed 4 bases, with 19 bases lying between them. In germline, CDR1 is LNHDA, CDR2 SQIVND (reference sequence). This CDR3 is 16 amino acids long. Here the CDR3 DNA reads TGTGCCAGTAGCATGGGGCTAACTTCATCATACAATGAGCAGTTCTTC. This gives the protein CASSMGLTSSYNEQFF.

This clone was seen a few times. In the same sample, other DNA sequences code for this CDR3. The gene calls are TRBV28 and TRBJ2-6, with D hard to call. This CDR3 is built from 13 residues. CDR1 and CDR2 (germline): MDHEN, SYDVKM. V lost 2 bases and J 3 bases, leaving 2 bases between the germline ends. The CDR3 sequence: CASSLGGANVLTF. The CDR3 nucleotides are TGTGCCAGCAGTTTAGGTGGGGCCAACGTCCTGACTTTC.

This chain links TRBV7-6 with TRBJ2-7; D is ambiguous. V lost 1 base to trimming and J lost 3 bases, with 7 bases between them. The germline V gene has CDR1 SGHVS and CDR2 FNYEAQ. This CDR3 region has 13 residues. In DNA form, the CDR3 reads TGTGCCAGCAGCTTAGGGACGGTCTACGAGCAGTACTTC. It yields the protein CASSLGTVYEQYF.

With respect to this clone: Other DNA sequences within the sample encode an identical CDR3. This chain joins TRBV7-3 and TRBJ2-5; no clear D. Trimming took 0 bases from V and 3 from J, leaving 5 bases between them. Germline V gene data show CDR1 as SGHTA and CDR2 as FQGTGA. The CDR3 covers 13 residues. The CDR3 sequence: CASSLTLEETQYF. CDR3 nucleotides: TGTGCCAGCAGCTTAACGTTAGAAGAGACCCAGTACTTC.

This rearrangement joins TRBV29-1 to TRBJ1-5; D is ambiguous. Germline V gene sequence: CDR1 SQVTM, CDR2 ANQGSEA. CDR3 length equals 15 residues. The V gene lost 4 bases and the J gene lost 0 bases, with 13 bases spanning the gap. DNA for the CDR3: TGCAGCGTTGTGACCGGGAGATATAGCAATCAGCCCCAGCATTTT. This sequence encodes CSVVTGRYSNQPQHF.

This clone showed up just a few times. This sample also contains other DNA sequences that code for the same CDR3. V gene TRBV27 combines with J gene TRBJ2-2; D uncertain. This CDR3 spans 13 amino acids. The germline V and J ends were trimmed by 4 bases and 0 bases, with 3 bases remaining between them. Germline V gene sequence: CDR1 MNHEY, CDR2 SMNVEV (reference sequence). CDR3 amino acids: CASSYSNTGELFF. Written as DNA, the CDR3 is TGTGCCAGCAGTTATTCGAACACCGGGGAGCTGTTTTTT.

This chain connects TRBV7-2 to TRBJ2-2; no clear D. Trimming stripped 1 base from V and 4 bases from J, with 10 bases between. Germline CDR1 and CDR2: SGHTA and FQGNSA. This CDR3 has 15 amino acids. CDR3 sequence: CASSLVTGSTGELFF. In nucleotides, the CDR3 is TGTGCCAGCAGCTTAGTAACGGGTTCCACCGGGGAGCTGTTTTTT.